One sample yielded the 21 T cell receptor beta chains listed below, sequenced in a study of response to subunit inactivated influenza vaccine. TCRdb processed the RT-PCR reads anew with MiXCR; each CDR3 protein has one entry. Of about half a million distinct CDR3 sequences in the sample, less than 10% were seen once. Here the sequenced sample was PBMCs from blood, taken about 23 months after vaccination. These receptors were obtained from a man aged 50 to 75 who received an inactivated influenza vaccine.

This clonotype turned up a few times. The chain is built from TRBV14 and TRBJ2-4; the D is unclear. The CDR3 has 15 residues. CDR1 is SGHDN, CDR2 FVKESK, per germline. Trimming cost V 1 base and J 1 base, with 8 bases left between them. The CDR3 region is CASSQAPYAKNIQYF. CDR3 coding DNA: TGTGCCAGCAGCCAAGCTCCGTACGCCAAAAACATTCAGTACTTC.

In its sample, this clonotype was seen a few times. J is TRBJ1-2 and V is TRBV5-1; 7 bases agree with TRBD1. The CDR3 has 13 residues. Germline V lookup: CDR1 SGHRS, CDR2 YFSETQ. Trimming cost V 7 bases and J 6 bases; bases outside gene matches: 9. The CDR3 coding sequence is TGCGCCAGCCAGAGGACAGGAACCGATGGCTACACCTTC. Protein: CASQRTGTDGYTF.

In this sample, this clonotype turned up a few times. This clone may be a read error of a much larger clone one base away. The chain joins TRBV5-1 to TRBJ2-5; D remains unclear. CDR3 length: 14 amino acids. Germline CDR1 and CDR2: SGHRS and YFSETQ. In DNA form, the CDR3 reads TGCCCCAGCAGCTTCTCGACTGTCCAAGAGACCCAGTACTTC. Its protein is CPSSFSTVQETQYF. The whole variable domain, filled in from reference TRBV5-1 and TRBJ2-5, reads KAGVTQTPRYLIKTRGQQVTLSCSPISGHRSVSWYQQTPGQGLQFLFEYFSETQRNKGNFPGRFSGRQFSNSRSEMNVSTLELGDSALYLCPSSFSTVQETQYFGPGTRLLVL.

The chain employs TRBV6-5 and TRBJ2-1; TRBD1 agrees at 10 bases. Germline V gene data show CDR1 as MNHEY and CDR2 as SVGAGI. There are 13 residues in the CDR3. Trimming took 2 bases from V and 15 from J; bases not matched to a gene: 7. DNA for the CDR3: TGTGCCAGCAGTTACGTCGGGACAGGGGTTCCGTTCTTC. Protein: CASSYVGTGVPFF.

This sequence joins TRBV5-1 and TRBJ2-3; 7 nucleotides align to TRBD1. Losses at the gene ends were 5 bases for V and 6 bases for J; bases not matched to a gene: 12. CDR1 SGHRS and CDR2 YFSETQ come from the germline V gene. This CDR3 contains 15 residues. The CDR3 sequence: CASRGRTGNEDTQYF. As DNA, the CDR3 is TGCGCCAGCAGAGGACGGACAGGTAATGAGGATACGCAGTATTTT. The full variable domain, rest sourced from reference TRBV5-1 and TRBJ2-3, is KAGVTQTPRYLIKTRGQQVTLSCSPISGHRSVSWYQQTPGQGLQFLFEYFSETQRNKGNFPGRFSGRQFSNSRSEMNVSTLELGDSALYLCASRGRTGNEDTQYFGPGTRLTVL.

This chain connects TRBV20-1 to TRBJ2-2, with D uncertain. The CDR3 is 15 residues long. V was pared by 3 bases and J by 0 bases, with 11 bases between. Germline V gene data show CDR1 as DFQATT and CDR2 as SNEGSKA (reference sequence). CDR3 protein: CSASRREANTGELFF. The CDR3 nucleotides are TGCAGTGCTAGTCGCCGTGAGGCGAACACCGGGGAGCTGTTTTTT.

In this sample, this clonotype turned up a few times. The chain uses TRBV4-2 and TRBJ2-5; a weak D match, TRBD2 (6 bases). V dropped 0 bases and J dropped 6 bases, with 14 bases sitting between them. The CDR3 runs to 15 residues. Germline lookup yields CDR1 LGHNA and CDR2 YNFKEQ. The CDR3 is CASSQDGLPEQTQYF. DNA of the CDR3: TGTGCCAGCAGCCAAGATGGACTACCTGAACAGACCCAGTACTTC.

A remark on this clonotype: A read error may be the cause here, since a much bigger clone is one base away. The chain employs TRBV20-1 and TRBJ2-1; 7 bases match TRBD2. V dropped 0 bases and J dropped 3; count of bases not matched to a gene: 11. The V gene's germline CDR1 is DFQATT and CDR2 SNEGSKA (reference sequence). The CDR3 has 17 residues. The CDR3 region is CSARDLGLVEHYNEQFF. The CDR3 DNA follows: TGCAGTGCTAGAGATCTCGGACTAGTGGAACACTACAATGAGCAGTTCTTC.

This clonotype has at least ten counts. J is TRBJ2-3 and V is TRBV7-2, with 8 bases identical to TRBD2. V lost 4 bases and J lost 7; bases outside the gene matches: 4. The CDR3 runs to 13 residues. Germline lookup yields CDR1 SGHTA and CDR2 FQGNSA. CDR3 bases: TGTGCCAGCAGCTACGGGAGGGGGAATACGCAGTATTTT. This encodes CASSYGRGNTQYF.

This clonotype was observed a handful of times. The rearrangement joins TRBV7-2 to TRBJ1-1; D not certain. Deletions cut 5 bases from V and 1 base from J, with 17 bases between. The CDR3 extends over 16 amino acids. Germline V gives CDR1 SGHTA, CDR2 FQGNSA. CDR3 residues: CASSAPWLRGNTEAFF. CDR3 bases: TGTGCCAGCAGCGCCCCCTGGCTCCGGGGGAACACTGAAGCTTTCTTT.

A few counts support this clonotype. The CDR3 sequence: CASSQDSQVISPQHF. The CDR3 region has the DNA TGTGCCAGCAGCCAAGATTCACAGGTTATCAGCCCCCAGCATTTT. The chain links TRBV3-1 to TRBJ1-5, with a possible D match to TRBD1 (5 bases). CDR3 length equals 15 residues. The germline V and J ends were trimmed by 0 bases and 10 bases, with 16 bases remaining between them. Looked up from germline, CDR1 is LGHDT and CDR2 is YNNKEL (reference sequence).

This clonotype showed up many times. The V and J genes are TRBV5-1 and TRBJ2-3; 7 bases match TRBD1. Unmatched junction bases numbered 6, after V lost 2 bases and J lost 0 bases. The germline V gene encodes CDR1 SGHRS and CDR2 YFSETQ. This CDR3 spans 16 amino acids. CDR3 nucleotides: TGCGCCAGCAGCTTTACACCGGGACAGAGCACAGATACGCAGTATTTT. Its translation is CASSFTPGQSTDTQYF.

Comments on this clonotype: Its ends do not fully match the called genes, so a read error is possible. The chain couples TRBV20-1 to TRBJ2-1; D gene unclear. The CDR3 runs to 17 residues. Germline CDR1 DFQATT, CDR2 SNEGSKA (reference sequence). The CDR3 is CCARDRSSPGSYNEQFF. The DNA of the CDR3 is TGCTGTGCTAGAGATCGGTCCTCCCCGGGTTCCTACAATGAGCAGTTCTTC.

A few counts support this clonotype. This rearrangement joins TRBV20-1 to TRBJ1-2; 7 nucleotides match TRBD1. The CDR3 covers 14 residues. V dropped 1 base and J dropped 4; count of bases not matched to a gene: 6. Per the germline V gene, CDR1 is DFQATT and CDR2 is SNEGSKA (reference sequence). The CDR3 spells CSARVRTGIYGYTF. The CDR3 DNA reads TGCAGTGCTAGAGTTAGGACAGGAATCTATGGCTACACCTTC.

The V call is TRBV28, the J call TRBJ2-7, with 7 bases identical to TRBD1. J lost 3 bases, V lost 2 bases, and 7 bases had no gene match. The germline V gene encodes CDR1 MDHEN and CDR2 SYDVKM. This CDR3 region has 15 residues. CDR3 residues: CASSLGQGDFYEQYF. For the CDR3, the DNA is TGTGCCAGCAGTTTAGGCCAGGGGGATTTCTACGAGCAGTACTTC.

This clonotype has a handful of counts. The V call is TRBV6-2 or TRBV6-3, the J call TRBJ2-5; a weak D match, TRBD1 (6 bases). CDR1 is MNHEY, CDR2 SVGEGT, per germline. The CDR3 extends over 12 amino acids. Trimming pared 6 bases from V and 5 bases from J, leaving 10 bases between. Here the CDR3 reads CASSQGQETQYF. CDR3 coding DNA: TGTGCCAGCAGCCAGGGGCAGGAGACCCAGTACTTC.

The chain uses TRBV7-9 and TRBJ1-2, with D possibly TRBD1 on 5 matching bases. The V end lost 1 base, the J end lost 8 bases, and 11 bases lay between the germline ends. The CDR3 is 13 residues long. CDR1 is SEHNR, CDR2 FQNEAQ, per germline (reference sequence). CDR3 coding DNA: TGTGCCAGCAGCTTAGGGACAAGCACGGGCTACACCTTC. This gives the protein CASSLGTSTGYTF.

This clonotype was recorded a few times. The CDR3 loop is CGDGNTGELFF. CDR3 nucleotide sequence: TGTGGAGATGGGAACACCGGGGAGCTGTTTTTT. The chain employs TRBV9 and TRBJ2-2; no clear D gene. The CDR3 totals 11 residues. The germline gives CDR1 SGDLS, CDR2 YYNGEE.

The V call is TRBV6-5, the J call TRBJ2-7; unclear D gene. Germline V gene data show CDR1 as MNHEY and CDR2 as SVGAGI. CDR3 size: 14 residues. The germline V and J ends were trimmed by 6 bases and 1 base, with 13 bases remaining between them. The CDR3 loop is CASRYGRNSYEQYF. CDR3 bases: TGTGCCAGCAGGTATGGGCGAAATTCCTACGAGCAGTACTTC.

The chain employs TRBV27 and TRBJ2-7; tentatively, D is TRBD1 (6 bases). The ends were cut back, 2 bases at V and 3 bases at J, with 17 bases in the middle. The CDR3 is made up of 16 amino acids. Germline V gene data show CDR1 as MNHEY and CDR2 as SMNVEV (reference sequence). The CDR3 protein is CASSLGQGLVGYEQYF. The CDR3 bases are TGTGCCAGCAGTTTAGGTCAGGGGTTAGTGGGCTACGAGCAGTACTTC.

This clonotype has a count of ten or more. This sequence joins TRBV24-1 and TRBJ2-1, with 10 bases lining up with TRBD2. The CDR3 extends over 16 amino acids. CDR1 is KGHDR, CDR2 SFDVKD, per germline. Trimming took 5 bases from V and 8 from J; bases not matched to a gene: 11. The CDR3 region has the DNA TGTGCCACCAGTGGGGCTAGCGGGAGAACCGCGGATGAGCAGTTCTTC. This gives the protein CATSGASGRTADEQFF.